This T cell receptor beta chain was retrieved from a study of blood T cell repertoires in COVID-19. Study context: Whether acute or convalescent, the COVID-19 samples came from the United States, Italy and Spain. T cells, B-cell-depleted T cells, or PBMCs supplied cDNA or gDNA.

In the authors' workflow: Scientists estimated how many nucleated cells there were by amplifying reference gene primers. Using immunoSEQ multiplex PCR, the repertoire was profiled, and TCRdb retains in-frame clones only, with some absent. That table gives V, J and clone size, and the DNA gave D and trimming. The data contain 150,000 to 200,000 clones, roughly 84% of them seen just once; the ten biggest clones take up under 12%. The CDR3 has 12 amino acids. Germline assignment: CDR1 MNHEY and CDR2 SVGAGI. Trimming removed 2 bases from V and 4 bases from J, with 5 bases in between. The sequence was collected from a woman over 75 with active or convalescent COVID-19. The chain has TRBV6-5 and TRBJ1-1; the D is unclear. The source material was peripheral blood. The CDR3 DNA follows: TGTGCCAGCAGTTACACGGGCACTGAAGCTTTCTTT. This encodes CASSYTGTEAFF.